This T cell receptor beta chain was sequenced in a study of cytomegalovirus exposure and HLA in healthy donors. This clone was seen once. This CDR3 is also generated by other DNA sequences in the sample. Both 60 Vbeta primers and 13 Jbeta primers went into the PCR. Clones were sequenced by immunoSEQ multiplex PCR, and TCRdb holds only the in-frame ones, with some missing. Of 150,000 or so clones listed, approximately 72% were seen once; the top ten hold over 2%. CDR3 size: 14 residues. Germline V gene lookup returns CDR1 GTSNPN and CDR2 SVGIG (reference sequence). V lost 0 bases to trimming and J lost 4 bases, with 10 bases between them.

The sample taken for sequencing was PBMCs. The TCR was taken from a human donor in good health. The chain carries TRBV30 and TRBJ1-3; possible D gene TRBD1, 5 bases. The CDR3 protein is CAWSVVGAGNTIYF. DNA of the CDR3: TGTGCCTGGAGTGTTGTAGGGGCCGGAAACACCATATATTTT.